The next 32 T cell receptor beta chains were all read from a single sample in a study of T cells in tumors after PD-1 blockade. TCRdb's copy holds only in-frame clones and misses some; the assay was immunoSEQ multiplex PCR. The table lists about 19,000 clones, 65% to 85% of them singletons. The sequencing here drew on PBMCs, taken after anti-PD-1 therapy. The source is a human donor with advanced basal cell or squamous cell carcinoma (not recorded which).

This chain uses TRBV19 with TRBJ2-7, with TRBD2 as a possible D gene (5 bases). Looked up from germline, CDR1 is LNHDA and CDR2 is SQIVND (reference sequence). Deletions cut 6 bases from V and 7 bases from J, with 13 bases between. The CDR3 length is 12 residues. The CDR3 protein is CASSSPPGEQYF. The CDR3 coding sequence is TGTGCCAGTAGCTCGCCCCCGGGAGAGCAGTACTTC.

About this clone itself: One end of the junction is discordant with germline, which a read error may explain. The chain recombines TRBV19 with TRBJ2-1; tentatively, D is TRBD1 (6 bases). This CDR3 comprises 15 residues. The germline V gene encodes CDR1 LNHDA and CDR2 SQIVND (reference sequence). The CDR3 DNA reads as TGTGCCAGTAGTGTAGACAGGAGCTCCTACAATGAGCAGTTCTTC. Translating gives CASSVDRSSYNEQFF.

The table lists this clone with a count of one. The chain carries TRBV28 and TRBJ2-7; 9 bases fit TRBD2. The CDR3 runs 14 residues. Germline CDR1 and CDR2: MDHEN and SYDVKM. V lost 4 bases and J lost 7; bases outside the gene matches: 8. The CDR3 sequence: CASSSISGRREQYF. CDR3 DNA sequence: TGTGCCAGCAGTTCAATAAGCGGGAGGAGGGAGCAGTACTTC.

The chain couples TRBV19 to TRBJ2-5; D uncertain. The V end lost 1 base, the J end lost 7 bases, and 19 bases lay between the germline ends. Germline loops: CDR1 LNHDA, CDR2 SQIVND (reference sequence). CDR3 length: 16 residues. The CDR3 region is CASSIVPGNGPGTQYF. DNA for the CDR3: TGTGCCAGTAGTATAGTCCCCGGAAATGGGCCCGGGACCCAGTACTTC. Full variable domain (rest looked up from reference TRBV19 and TRBJ2-5): DGGITQSPKYLFRKEGQNVTLSCEQNLNHDAMYWYRQDPGQGLRLIYYSQIVNDFQKGDIAEGYSVSREKKESFPLTVTSAQKNPTAFYLCASSIVPGNGPGTQYFGPGTRLLVL.

This sequence joins TRBV12-3 or TRBV12-4 and TRBJ2-5; D gene uncertain. V gave up 6 bases and J gave up 1 base, with 6 bases separating them. The CDR3 consists of 12 residues. The CDR3 region has the DNA TGTGCCAGCAGAGTCAGCCAAGAGACCCAGTACTTC. Its protein product is CASRVSQETQYF.

The rearrangement joins TRBV10-2 to TRBJ2-1; 16 bases match TRBD2. Germline V gene lookup returns CDR1 WSHSY and CDR2 SAAADI. The ends lost 8 bases at V and 0 bases at J; junction bases unmatched: 4. This CDR3 has 17 residues. CDR3 sequence: CASVGLAGGSSYNEQFF. The CDR3 DNA reads as TGCGCCAGCGTGGGACTAGCGGGGGGGAGCTCCTACAATGAGCAGTTCTTC.

This chain uses TRBV7-9 with TRBJ2-7; tentatively, D is TRBD1 (5 bases). Germline V gene data show CDR1 as SEHNR and CDR2 as FQNEAQ (reference sequence). V lost 5 bases and J lost 3, with 11 bases in between. This CDR3 contains 13 residues. This CDR3 is CASSLDSFYEQYF. The CDR3 DNA reads TGTGCCAGCAGCCTCGACAGCTTCTACGAGCAGTACTTC.

The rearrangement joins TRBV2 to TRBJ2-3; 9 bases fit TRBD1. The J segment lost 6 bases and the V segment lost 5 bases, leaving 6 bases of the junction unmatched. CDR1 is SNHLY, CDR2 FYNNEI, per germline. The CDR3 has 14 residues. CDR3 residues: CASSYDRGVDTQYF. CDR3 coding DNA: TGTGCCAGCAGTTACGACAGGGGGGTGGATACGCAGTATTTT.

The rearrangement links TRBV12-3 or TRBV12-4 to TRBJ1-4; D perhaps matches TRBD1 (6 bases). This CDR3 spans 11 amino acids. V shed 5 bases and J shed 9 bases, with 7 bases lying between them. CDR3 protein: CASSTGQKLFF. The CDR3 nucleotides are TGTGCCAGCAGTACAGGGCAAAAACTGTTTTTT.

V and J are TRBV5-1 and TRBJ2-1; D not certain. V was shortened by 3 bases and J by 2 bases, with 9 bases between the two germline ends. This CDR3 region has 14 residues. From germline, CDR1 is SGHRS and CDR2 YFSETQ. The CDR3 loop reads CASSSQRTYNEQFF. CDR3 bases: TGCGCCAGCAGCTCGCAGAGAACCTACAATGAGCAGTTCTTC. The full variable domain, its missing parts supplied by reference TRBV5-1 and TRBJ2-1, is KAGVTQTPRYLIKTRGQQVTLSCSPISGHRSVSWYQQTPGQGLQFLFEYFSETQRNKGNFPGRFSGRQFSNSRSEMNVSTLELGDSALYLCASSSQRTYNEQFFGPGTRLTVL.

The chain links TRBV29-1 to TRBJ1-2; the D is unclear. The CDR3 sequence is 14 residues long. Germline CDR1 and CDR2: SQVTM and ANQGSEA. The ends were cut back, 1 base at V and 0 bases at J, with 9 bases in the middle. The CDR3 DNA reads TGCAGCGTTGAAGTCTCCGAAACTAACTATGGCTACACCTTC. This translates into CSVEVSETNYGYTF. The full variable domain, in which reference TRBV29-1 and TRBJ1-2 provide the parts outside the CDR3, is SAVISQKPSRDICQRGTSLTIQCQVDSQVTMMFWYRQQPGQSLTLIATANQGSEATYESGFVIDKFPISRPNLTFSTLTVSNMSPEDSSIYLCSVEVSETNYGYTFGSGTRLTVV.

The chain links TRBV4-2 to TRBJ2-1, with D possibly being TRBD1 or TRBD2 (6 bases each). This CDR3 region has 18 residues. Germline V gene data show CDR1 as LGHNA and CDR2 as YNFKEQ. The V gene lost 0 bases and the J gene lost 0 bases, with 15 bases spanning the gap. CDR3 sequence: CASSQDGGGIGSYNEQFF. The CDR3 DNA reads TGTGCCAGCAGCCAAGATGGGGGCGGGATAGGCTCCTACAATGAGCAGTTCTTC.

This clone has a handful of counts. Here the CDR3 DNA reads TGTGCCAGCAGTGAAGATCGGGGACTCGGAGCGGGACGAGAGACCCAGTACTTC. This encodes CASSEDRGLGAGRETQYF. The chain employs TRBV2 and TRBJ2-5, with TRBD2 identical over 7 bases. Germline CDR1 reads SNHLY; CDR2 reads FYNNEI. With 1 base clipped from V and 4 bases from J, the junction kept 15 bases outside the gene matches. This CDR3 is built from 18 residues.

The chain couples TRBV7-6 to TRBJ2-1, with D perhaps TRBD2 (6 bases). Germline CDR1 is SGHVS and CDR2 is FNYEAQ. The CDR3 totals 14 residues. V lost 4 bases, J lost 8 bases, and 15 bases lay in between. The CDR3 nucleotides read TGTGCCAGCAGCTCGAGCAGGGTAGCGGATGAGCAGTTCTTC. It translates to CASSSSRVADEQFF.

This clone was seen only a few times. The chain is built from TRBV6-5 and TRBJ1-1; TRBD1 is a possible D gene (5 bases). Germline values: CDR1 MNHEY, CDR2 SVGAGI. Trimming cost V 1 base and J 1 base, with 7 bases left between them. CDR3 length equals 14 residues. The CDR3 is CASSYLGTNTEAFF. The CDR3 DNA is TGTGCCAGCAGTTACTTGGGGACGAACACTGAAGCTTTCTTT.

The rearrangement joins TRBV12-3 or TRBV12-4 to TRBJ2-1; D not certain. The CDR3 has 10 residues. V lost 3 bases and J 9 bases, leaving 3 bases between the germline ends. CDR3 in amino acids: CASSLGEQFF. The CDR3 DNA sequence: TGTGCCAGCAGTTTGGGTGAGCAGTTCTTC.

The chain links TRBV2 to TRBJ2-7, with D unresolved. The germline V gene has CDR1 SNHLY and CDR2 FYNNEI. CDR3 size: 13 residues. Trimming stripped 1 base from V and 6 bases from J, with 10 bases between. The CDR3 is CASSEVARPEQYF. Written as DNA, the CDR3 is TGTGCCAGCAGTGAAGTGGCGAGACCCGAGCAGTACTTC.

The rearrangement uses TRBV27 and TRBJ2-1; 9 nucleotides agree with TRBD1. The CDR3 covers 15 residues. The V gene end was trimmed by 7 bases and the J gene end by 2 bases; junction bases not matched to a gene: 6. CDR1 MNHEY and CDR2 SMNVEV come from the germline V gene (reference sequence). CDR3 region: CASTPQGAAYNEQFF. CDR3 sequence (DNA): TGTGCCAGCACCCCACAGGGGGCGGCCTACAATGAGCAGTTCTTC.

The chain combines TRBV18 with TRBJ1-4; D is possibly TRBD1 (6 bases). The CDR3 is 15 amino acids. Germline CDR1 KGHSH, CDR2 LQKENI. Trimming took off 0 bases at V and 8 bases at J, with 13 bases between the two ends. The CDR3 is CASSPPKQGNEKLFF. DNA of the CDR3: TGTGCCAGCTCACCACCCAAGCAGGGGAACGAAAAACTGTTTTTT.

The J gene is TRBJ2-7, the V gene TRBV24-1; TRBD1 aligns across 9 bases. The CDR3 runs 15 residues. The germline V gene has CDR1 KGHDR and CDR2 SFDVKD. Trimming removed 4 bases from V and 2 bases from J; junction bases left unmatched: 5. The DNA of the CDR3 is TGTGCCACCAGTGAGCGACAGGGGGGGGCCTACGAGCAGTACTTC. Protein product: CATSERQGGAYEQYF.

The chain carries TRBV7-8 and TRBJ2-7; no clear D. This CDR3 contains 17 residues. CDR1 is SGHVS, CDR2 FQNEAQ, per germline. The V end was cut by 5 bases, the J end by 0 bases, with 20 bases between. The CDR3 DNA sequence: TGTGCCAGCAGCCCAGTAAGCCTAACTTCCAGCTCCTACGAGCAGTACTTC. This sequence encodes CASSPVSLTSSSYEQYF.

This clone appeared a single time. This sequence joins TRBV5-6 and TRBJ2-7, with D unclear. The CDR3 length is 13 residues. V lost 4 bases, J lost 3 bases, and 11 bases lay in between. CDR1 and CDR2 (germline): SGHDT, YYEEEE. The CDR3 reads CASSLRRVYEQYF. DNA for the CDR3: TGTGCCAGCAGCCTAAGGAGAGTCTACGAGCAGTACTTC.

V usage is TRBV27 and J usage is TRBJ1-1; D possibly corresponds to TRBD1 (5 bases). The CDR3 spans 15 residues. V was shortened by 5 bases and J by 1 base, with 14 bases between the two germline ends. The V gene's germline CDR1 is MNHEY and CDR2 SMNVEV (reference sequence). CDR3 nucleotides: TGTGCCAGCAGTCCCGGACACCAAGGGAACACTGAAGCTTTCTTT. It encodes CASSPGHQGNTEAFF.

The chain joins TRBV12-3 or TRBV12-4 to TRBJ2-5; D ambiguous. This CDR3 is 13 amino acids long. Trimming stripped 3 bases from V and 5 bases from J, with 10 bases between. Here the CDR3 DNA reads TGTGCCAGCAGTTTGGGTATAGGGGAGACCCAGTACTTC. Its translation is CASSLGIGETQYF.

The chain has TRBV4-2 and TRBJ1-5; D gene ambiguous. This CDR3 spans 13 amino acids. V was shortened by 0 bases and J by 7 bases, with 7 bases between the two germline ends. Per germline, CDR1 LGHNA and CDR2 YNFKEQ. The CDR3 region is CASSQDFSQPQHF. CDR3 nucleotides: TGTGCCAGCAGCCAAGATTTCTCGCAGCCCCAGCATTTT.

As concerns this clone: An end of the junction does not agree with germline; a read error may underlie this. The chain uses TRBV4-2 and TRBJ1-2; D is undetermined. The CDR3 contains 13 residues. In germline, CDR1 is LGHNA, CDR2 YNFKEQ. The CDR3 coding sequence is TGTGCCAGCAGCCAAGAAAATCAGAGGTCGCAAGGGTTC. Protein: CASSQENQRSQGF.

The chain uses TRBV28 and TRBJ1-1; the match to TRBD1 covers 8 bases. CDR1 is MDHEN and CDR2 is SYDVKM in the germline V gene. The length of the CDR3 is 14 residues. V dropped 5 bases and J dropped 5; count of bases not matched to a gene: 7. In DNA, the CDR3 is TGTGCCAGCAGTCTGACAGGGGTAGGGACTGAAGCTTTCTTT. It codes for CASSLTGVGTEAFF.

The chain recombines TRBV6-6 with TRBJ2-4; D may match TRBD1 or TRBD2 (5 bases each). Germline CDR1 reads MNHNY; CDR2 reads SVGAGI (reference sequence). Trimming shortened V by 6 bases and J by 8 bases, and 17 bases separated the two germline ends. CDR3 length: 14 residues. CDR3 DNA: TGTGCCAGCAGCCCCCGGGGCGGTGGGGACATTCAGTACTTC. This encodes CASSPRGGGDIQYF.

The chain joins TRBV27 to TRBJ1-2; a weak D match, TRBD1 (6 bases). CDR1 is MNHEY, CDR2 SMNVEV, per germline (reference sequence). There are 12 residues in the CDR3. The ends were cut back, 5 bases at V and 6 bases at J, with 10 bases in the middle. The DNA of the CDR3 is TGTGCCAGCAGTCAGAGGGGGGATGGCTACACCTTC. Residues: CASSQRGDGYTF.

The genes are TRBV28 and TRBJ1-1, with a tentative D call TRBD1 (6 bases). Germline CDR1 MDHEN, CDR2 SYDVKM. There are 15 residues in the CDR3. V was shortened by 7 bases and J by 4 bases, with 19 bases between the two germline ends. The CDR3 sequence is CASTLHGGGRTEAFF. In DNA form, the CDR3 reads TGTGCCAGCACCCTCCATGGCGGGGGCCGCACTGAAGCTTTCTTT.

The rearrangement links TRBV21-1 to TRBJ1-2. TRBV21-1 has pseudogene status. CDR3 length: 14 residues. The DNA for the CDR3 is TGTGCCAGCAGCTCGGAAGGGGGGGAAAATGGCTACACCTTC. Translated: CASSSEGGENGYTF.

This chain uses TRBV10-3 with TRBJ2-7; 12 bases agree with TRBD2. The CDR3 loop spans 13 amino acids. V was pared by 10 bases and J by 2 bases, with 3 bases of the junction left unmatched. The germline CDR1 and CDR2 sequences are ENHRY and SYGVKD. CDR3 nucleotide sequence: TGTGCCACCACTAGCGGGGGGACCTACGAGCAGTACTTC. Its translation: CATTSGGTYEQYF.